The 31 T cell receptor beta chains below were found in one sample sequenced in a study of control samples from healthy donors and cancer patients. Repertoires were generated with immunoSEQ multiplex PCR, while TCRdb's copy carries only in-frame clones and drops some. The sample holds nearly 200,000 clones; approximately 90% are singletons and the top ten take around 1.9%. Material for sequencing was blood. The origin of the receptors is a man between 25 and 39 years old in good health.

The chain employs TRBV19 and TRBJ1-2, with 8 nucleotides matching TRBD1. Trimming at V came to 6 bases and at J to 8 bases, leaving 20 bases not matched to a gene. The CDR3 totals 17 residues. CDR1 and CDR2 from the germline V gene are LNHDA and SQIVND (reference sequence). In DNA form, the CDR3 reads TGTGCCAGTAGAGGAGACGCCCCTCAGGGGGCGGGCGACGGCTACACCTTC. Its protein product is CASRGDAPQGAGDGYTF.

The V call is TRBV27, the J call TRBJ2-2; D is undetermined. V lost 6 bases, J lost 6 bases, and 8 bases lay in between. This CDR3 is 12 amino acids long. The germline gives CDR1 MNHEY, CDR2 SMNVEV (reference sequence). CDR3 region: CASRMGAGELFF. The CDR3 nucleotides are TGTGCCAGCAGGATGGGTGCCGGGGAGCTGTTTTTT.

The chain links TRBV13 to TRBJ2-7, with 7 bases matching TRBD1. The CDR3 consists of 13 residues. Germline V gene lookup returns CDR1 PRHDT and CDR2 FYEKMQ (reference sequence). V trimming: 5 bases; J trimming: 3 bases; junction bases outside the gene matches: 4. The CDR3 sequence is CASSKGQIYEQYF. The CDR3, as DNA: TGTGCCAGCAGCAAGGGACAGATCTACGAGCAGTACTTC.

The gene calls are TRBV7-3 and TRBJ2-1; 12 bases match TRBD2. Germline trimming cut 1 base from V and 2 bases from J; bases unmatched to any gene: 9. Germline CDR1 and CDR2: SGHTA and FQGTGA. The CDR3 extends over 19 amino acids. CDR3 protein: CASSLNPRLAGVPYNEQFF. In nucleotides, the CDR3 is TGTGCCAGCAGCTTAAACCCCCGACTAGCGGGGGTGCCCTACAATGAGCAGTTCTTC. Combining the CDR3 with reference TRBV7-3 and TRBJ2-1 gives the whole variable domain GAGVSQTPSNKVTEKGKYVELRCDPISGHTALYWYRQSLGQGPEFLIYFQGTGAADDSGLPNDRFFAVRPEGSVSTLKIQRTERGDSAVYLCASSLNPRLAGVPYNEQFFGPGTRLTVL.

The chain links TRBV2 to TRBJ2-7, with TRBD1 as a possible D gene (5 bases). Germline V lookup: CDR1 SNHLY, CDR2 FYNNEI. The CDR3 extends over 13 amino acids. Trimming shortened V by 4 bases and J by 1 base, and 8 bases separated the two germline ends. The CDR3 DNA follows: TGTGCCAGCAGTGGGGGCAGTTCCTACGAGCAGTACTTC. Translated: CASSGGSSYEQYF.

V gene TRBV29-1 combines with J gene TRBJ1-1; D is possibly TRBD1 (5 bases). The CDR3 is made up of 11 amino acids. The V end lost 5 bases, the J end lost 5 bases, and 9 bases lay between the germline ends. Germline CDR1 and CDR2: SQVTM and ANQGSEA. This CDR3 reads CSVLDMTEAFF. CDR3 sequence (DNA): TGCAGCGTTCTGGACATGACTGAAGCTTTCTTT.

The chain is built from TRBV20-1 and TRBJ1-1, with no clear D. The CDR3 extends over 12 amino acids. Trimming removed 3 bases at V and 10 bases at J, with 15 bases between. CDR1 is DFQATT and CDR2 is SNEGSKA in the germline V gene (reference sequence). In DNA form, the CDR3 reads TGCAGTGCTAGTTCTGTCCGGGTAGGAGCTTTCTTT. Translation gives CSASSVRVGAFF.

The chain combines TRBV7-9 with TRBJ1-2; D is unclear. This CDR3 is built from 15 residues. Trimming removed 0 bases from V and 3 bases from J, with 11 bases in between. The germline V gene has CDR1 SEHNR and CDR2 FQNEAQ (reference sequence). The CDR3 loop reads CASSLASRRYYGYTF. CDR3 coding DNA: TGTGCCAGCAGCTTAGCATCCCGTCGTTACTATGGCTACACCTTC.

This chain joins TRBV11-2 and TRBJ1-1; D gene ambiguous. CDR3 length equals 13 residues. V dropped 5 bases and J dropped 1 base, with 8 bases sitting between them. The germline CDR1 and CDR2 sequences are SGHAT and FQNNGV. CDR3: CASSPGRNTEAFF. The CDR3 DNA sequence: TGTGCCAGCAGCCCGGGAAGGAACACTGAAGCTTTCTTT.

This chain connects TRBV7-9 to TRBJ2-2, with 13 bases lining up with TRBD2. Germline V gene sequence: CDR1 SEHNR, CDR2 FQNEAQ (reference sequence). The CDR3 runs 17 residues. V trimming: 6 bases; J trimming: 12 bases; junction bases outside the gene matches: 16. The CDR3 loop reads CASRQLTSGGPTIKLFF. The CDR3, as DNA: TGTGCCAGCAGACAACTGACTAGCGGGGGGCCCACGATAAAGCTGTTTTTT.

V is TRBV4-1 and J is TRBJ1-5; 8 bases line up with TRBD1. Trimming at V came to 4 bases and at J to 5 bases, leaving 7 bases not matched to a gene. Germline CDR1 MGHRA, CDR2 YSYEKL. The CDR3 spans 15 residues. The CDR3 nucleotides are TGCGCCAGCAGCCCTATAGACAGGGGCGATCAGCCCCAGCATTTT. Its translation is CASSPIDRGDQPQHF.

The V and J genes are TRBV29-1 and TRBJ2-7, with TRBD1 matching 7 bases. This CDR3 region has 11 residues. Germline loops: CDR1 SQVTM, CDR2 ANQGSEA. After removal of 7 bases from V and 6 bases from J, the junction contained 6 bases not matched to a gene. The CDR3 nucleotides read TGCAGCGCCACGACAGGGCCCGAGCAGTACTTC. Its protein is CSATTGPEQYF.

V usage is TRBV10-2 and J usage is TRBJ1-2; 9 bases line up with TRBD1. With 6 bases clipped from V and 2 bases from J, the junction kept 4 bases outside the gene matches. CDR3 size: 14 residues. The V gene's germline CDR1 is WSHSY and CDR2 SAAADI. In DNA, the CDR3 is TGCGCCAGCAGCCAGGACAGGGGCAACTATGGCTACACCTTC. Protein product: CASSQDRGNYGYTF.

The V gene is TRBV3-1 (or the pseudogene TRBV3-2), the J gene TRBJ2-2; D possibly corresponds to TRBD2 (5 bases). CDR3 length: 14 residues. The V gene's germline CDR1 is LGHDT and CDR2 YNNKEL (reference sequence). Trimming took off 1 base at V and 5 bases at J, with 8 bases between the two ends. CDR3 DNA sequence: TGTGCCAGCAGCCAAGGAGGGCGAACCGGGGAGCTGTTTTTT. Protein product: CASSQGGRTGELFF.

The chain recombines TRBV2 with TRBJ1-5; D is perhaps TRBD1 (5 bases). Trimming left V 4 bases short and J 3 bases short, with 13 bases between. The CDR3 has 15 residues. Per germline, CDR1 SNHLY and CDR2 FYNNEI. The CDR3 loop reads CASSVQARTNQPQHF. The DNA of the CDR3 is TGTGCCAGCAGTGTACAGGCCCGGACCAATCAGCCCCAGCATTTT.

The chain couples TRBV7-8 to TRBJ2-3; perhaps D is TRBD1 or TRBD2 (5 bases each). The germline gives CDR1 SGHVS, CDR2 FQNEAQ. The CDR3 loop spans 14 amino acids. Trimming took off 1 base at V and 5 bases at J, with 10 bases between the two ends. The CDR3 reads CASSLGGSEDTQYF. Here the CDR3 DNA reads TGTGCCAGCAGCTTAGGGGGGTCCGAAGATACGCAGTATTTT. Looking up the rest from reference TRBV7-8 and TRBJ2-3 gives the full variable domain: GAGVSQSPRYKVAKRGQDVALRCDPISGHVSLFWYQQALGQGPEFLTYFQNEAQLDKSGLPSDRFFAERPEGSVSTLKIQRTQQEDSAVYLCASSLGGSEDTQYFGPGTRLTVL.

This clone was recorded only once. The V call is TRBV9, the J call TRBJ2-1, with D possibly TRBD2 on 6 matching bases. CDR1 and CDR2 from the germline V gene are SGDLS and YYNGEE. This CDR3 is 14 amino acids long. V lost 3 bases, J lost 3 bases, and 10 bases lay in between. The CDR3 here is CASSAREFYNEQFF. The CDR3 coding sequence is TGTGCCAGCAGCGCGCGGGAATTCTACAATGAGCAGTTCTTC.

CDR3 loop: CASRSGTDYGYTF. The CDR3 nucleotides read TGTGCCAGTAGATCCGGGACGGACTATGGCTACACCTTC. The chain joins TRBV19 to TRBJ1-2; maybe TRBD1 (5 bases). The V gene lost 6 bases and the J gene lost 3 bases, with 11 bases spanning the gap. This CDR3 region has 13 residues. Germline CDR1 is LNHDA and CDR2 is SQIVND (reference sequence).

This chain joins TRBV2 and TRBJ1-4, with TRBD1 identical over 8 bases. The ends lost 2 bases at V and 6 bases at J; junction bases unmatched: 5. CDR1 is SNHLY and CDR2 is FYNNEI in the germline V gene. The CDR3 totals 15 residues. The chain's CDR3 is CASSEPRGLDEKLFF. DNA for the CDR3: TGTGCCAGCAGTGAACCCAGGGGGCTTGATGAAAAACTGTTTTTT.

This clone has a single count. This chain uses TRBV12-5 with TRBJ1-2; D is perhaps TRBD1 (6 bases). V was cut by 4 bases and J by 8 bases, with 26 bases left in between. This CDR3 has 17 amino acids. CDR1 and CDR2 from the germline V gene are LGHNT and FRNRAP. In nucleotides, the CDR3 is TGTGCTAGTGGTTCCCTCGGTATAGGGGCCCTCAGGGGAGGCTACACCTTC. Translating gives CASGSLGIGALRGGYTF. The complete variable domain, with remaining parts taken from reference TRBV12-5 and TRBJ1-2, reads DARVTQTPRHKVTEMGQEVTMRCQPILGHNTVFWYRQTMMQGLELLAYFRNRAPLDDSGMPKDRFSAEMPDATLATLKIQPSEPRDSAVYFCASGSLGIGALRGGYTFGSGTRLTVV.

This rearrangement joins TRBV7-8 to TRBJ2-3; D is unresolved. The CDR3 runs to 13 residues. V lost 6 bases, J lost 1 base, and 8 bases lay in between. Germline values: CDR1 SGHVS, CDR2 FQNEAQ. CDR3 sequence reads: CASRERRTDTQYF. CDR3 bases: TGTGCCAGCAGAGAGAGACGCACAGATACGCAGTATTTT.

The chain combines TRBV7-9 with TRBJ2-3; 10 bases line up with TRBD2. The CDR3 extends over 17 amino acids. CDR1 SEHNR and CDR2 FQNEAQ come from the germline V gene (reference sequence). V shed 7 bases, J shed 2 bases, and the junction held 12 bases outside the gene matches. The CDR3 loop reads CASTERGGLLNTDTQYF. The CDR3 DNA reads TGTGCCAGCACTGAGCGGGGGGGCCTACTGAACACAGATACGCAGTATTTT.

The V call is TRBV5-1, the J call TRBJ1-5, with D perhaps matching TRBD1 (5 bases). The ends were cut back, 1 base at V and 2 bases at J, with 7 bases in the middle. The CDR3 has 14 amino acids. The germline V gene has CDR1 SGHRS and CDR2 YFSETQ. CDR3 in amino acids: CASSLSGGNQPQHF. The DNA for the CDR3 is TGCGCCAGCAGCTTGTCGGGGGGCAATCAGCCCCAGCATTTT.

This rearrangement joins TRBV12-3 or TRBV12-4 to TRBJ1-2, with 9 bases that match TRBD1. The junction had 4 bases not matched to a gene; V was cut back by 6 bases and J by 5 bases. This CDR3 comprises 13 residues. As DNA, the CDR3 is TGTGCCAGCAGCAGACAGGGGGTTTATGGCTACACCTTC. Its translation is CASSRQGVYGYTF.

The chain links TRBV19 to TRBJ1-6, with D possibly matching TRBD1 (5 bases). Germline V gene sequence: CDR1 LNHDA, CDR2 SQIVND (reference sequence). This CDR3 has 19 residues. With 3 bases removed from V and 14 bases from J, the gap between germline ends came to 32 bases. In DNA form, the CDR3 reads TGTGCCAGTAGTATTACATCATCAGCAGGGCGGACGAGACCTGAGTCCCTCCACTTT. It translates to CASSITSSAGRTRPESLHF.

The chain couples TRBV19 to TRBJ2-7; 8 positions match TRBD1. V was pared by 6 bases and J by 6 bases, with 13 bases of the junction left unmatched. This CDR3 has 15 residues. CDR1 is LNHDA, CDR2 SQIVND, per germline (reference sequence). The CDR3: CASSVFQGAPGEQYF. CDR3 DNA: TGTGCCAGTAGCGTATTCCAGGGGGCGCCGGGCGAGCAGTACTTC.

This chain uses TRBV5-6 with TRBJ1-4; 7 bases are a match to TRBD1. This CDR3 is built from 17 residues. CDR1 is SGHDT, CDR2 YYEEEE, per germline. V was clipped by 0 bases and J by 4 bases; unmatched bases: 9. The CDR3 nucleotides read TGTGCCAGCAGCTTGGGACAGGGTGTTTTTGGTAATGAAAAACTGTTTTTT. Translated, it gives CASSLGQGVFGNEKLFF.

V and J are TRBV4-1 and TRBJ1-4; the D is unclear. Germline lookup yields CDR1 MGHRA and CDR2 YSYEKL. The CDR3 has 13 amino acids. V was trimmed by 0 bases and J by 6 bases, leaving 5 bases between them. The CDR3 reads CASSQDRDEKLFF. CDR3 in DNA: TGCGCCAGCAGCCAAGATCGAGATGAAAAACTGTTTTTT.

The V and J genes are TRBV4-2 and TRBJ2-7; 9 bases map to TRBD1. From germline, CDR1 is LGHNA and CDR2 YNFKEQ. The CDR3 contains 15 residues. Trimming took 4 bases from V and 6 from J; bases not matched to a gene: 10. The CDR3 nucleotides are TGTGCCAGCAGCCGAGAACCGGGACAGGGAGTCGAGCAGTACTTC. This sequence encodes CASSREPGQGVEQYF.

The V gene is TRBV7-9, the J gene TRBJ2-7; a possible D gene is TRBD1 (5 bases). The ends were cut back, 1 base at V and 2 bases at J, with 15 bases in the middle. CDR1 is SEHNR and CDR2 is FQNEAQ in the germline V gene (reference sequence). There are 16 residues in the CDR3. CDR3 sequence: CASSLEGQRTPYEQYF. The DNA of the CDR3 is TGTGCCAGCAGCTTAGAAGGACAACGGACCCCCTACGAGCAGTACTTC.

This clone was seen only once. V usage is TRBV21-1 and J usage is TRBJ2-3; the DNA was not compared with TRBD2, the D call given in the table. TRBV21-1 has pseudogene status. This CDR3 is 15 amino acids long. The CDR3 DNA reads TGTGCCAGCAACCCCCGGGGGAAGAGCACAGATACGCAGTATTTT. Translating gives CASNPRGKSTDTQYF.